These T cell receptor beta chains were read from a single sample in a study of blood T cell repertoires in COVID-19. Sequencing was performed with immunoSEQ multiplex PCR; in TCRdb, only in-frame clones are kept and a portion is missing. The sample shows about 670,000 clones, more than 80% of them seen only once. The sequencing sample was made of peripheral blood. The receptors stem from a woman under 30 with acute or convalescent COVID-19. CDR3s include the opening cysteine and the closing phenylalanine or tryptophan. The order of the fields is V gene, CDR3 protein.

v_gene: TRBV3-1/TRBV3-2
CDR3aa: CASSHPGLEAGELFF

v_gene: TRBV12-5
CDR3aa: CASGKDRIGVYNEQFF

v_gene: TRBV7-7
CDR3aa: CASSITGSNEQFF

v_gene: TRBV9
CDR3aa: CASSPSSGTGNYGYTF

v_gene: TRBV15
CDR3aa: CATKTGTGYTF

v_gene: TRBV2
CDR3aa: CASIHPTSGVSTDTQYF

v_gene: TRBV5-6
CDR3aa: CASSLATEAFF

v_gene: TRBV29-1
CDR3aa: CSVTDRRLNTEAFF

v_gene: TRBV10-3
CDR3aa: CAISDLGQGNTGELFF

v_gene: TRBV7-3
CDR3aa: CASSIDRFTEAFF

v_gene: TRBV7-3
CDR3aa: CASSLNSPAHNEQFF

v_gene: TRBV27
CDR3aa: CASNPLAGVTDTQYF

v_gene: TRBV7-2
CDR3aa: CASSFIVAGGLKDKQYF

v_gene: TRBV30
CDR3aa: CAWRGQSAPYNEQFF

v_gene: TRBV9
CDR3aa: CASSVEGRTEAFF

v_gene: TRBV5-1
CDR3aa: CASSPQTSGLVGELFF

v_gene: TRBV6-5
CDR3aa: CAGGDPTSGNTIYF

v_gene: TRBV29-1
CDR3aa: CSVVSGGTDTGELFF

v_gene: TRBV19
CDR3aa: CASSIGDRGILFSGNTIYF

v_gene: TRBV29-1
CDR3aa: CSVVRASLGVYGYTF

v_gene: TRBV7-9
CDR3aa: CASSRDSGGEKLFF

v_gene: TRBV9
CDR3aa: CASSVGAAGKFF

v_gene: TRBV12-5
CDR3aa: CASGSGQGVAEAFF

v_gene: TRBV9
CDR3aa: CASVRDSGANVLTF

v_gene: TRBV13
CDR3aa: CASSSRDRGEKLFF

v_gene: TRBV28
CDR3aa: CASSFRGLYEQYF

v_gene: TRBV3-1/TRBV3-2
CDR3aa: CASSQDTAEAFF

v_gene: TRBV4-2
CDR3aa: CASSQEHPQAFNQPQHF

v_gene: TRBV3-1/TRBV3-2
CDR3aa: CASSPEGNRASTEAFF

v_gene: TRBV5-1
CDR3aa: CASSFGDRTQETQYF

v_gene: TRBV11-2
CDR3aa: CASSFGTNRNEQFF

v_gene: TRBV25-1
CDR3aa: CASSLSIRDTIYF

v_gene: TRBV9
CDR3aa: CASSVGSHGEQFF

v_gene: TRBV9
CDR3aa: CASSVEGRAYTDTQYF

v_gene: TRBV10-3
CDR3aa: CAISEGGDRGHQPQHF

v_gene: TRBV28
CDR3aa: CANSIRQATNEKLFF

v_gene: TRBV12-3/TRBV12-4
CDR3aa: CASSFTQGGEQYF

v_gene: TRBV4-2
CDR3aa: CASSQEWQVYEVSGANVLTF

v_gene: TRBV15
CDR3aa: CATTPPAGAGEKLFF

v_gene: TRBV7-9
CDR3aa: CASSLVYQGQSGYTF

v_gene: TRBV12-3/TRBV12-4
CDR3aa: CATGQEVNQPQHF

v_gene: TRBV27
CDR3aa: CASSWTSGPEQYF

v_gene: TRBV2
CDR3aa: CASRFGRYSPLHF

v_gene: TRBV28
CDR3aa: CASSSIQIEKLFF

v_gene: TRBV13
CDR3aa: CASSFSTGLLMGGYTF

v_gene: TRBV7-9
CDR3aa: CASSFAGEVYGYTF

v_gene: TRBV6-5
CDR3aa: CASSPRGAEAFF

v_gene: TRBV4-3
CDR3aa: CASSQLGQANYGYTF

v_gene: TRBV5-4
CDR3aa: CASTLGGGAGVNIQYF

v_gene: TRBV6-4
CDR3aa: CASSGGETDTQYF

v_gene: TRBV5-6
CDR3aa: CASSLTSGAYQETQYF

v_gene: TRBV2
CDR3aa: CASRKGSSNQPQHF

v_gene: TRBV10-3
CDR3aa: CAISESKGLQETQYF

v_gene: TRBV5-4
CDR3aa: CASSPPGTSGGAGTGELFF

v_gene: TRBV3-1/TRBV3-2
CDR3aa: CASSQMGLIVETQYF

v_gene: TRBV7-8
CDR3aa: CASSLDRGGDGYTF

v_gene: TRBV4-1
CDR3aa: CASSQTDVTGSFENSPLHF